This TCR beta chain originates from a study of blood T cell repertoires in COVID-19. Overall study: Acute and convalescent COVID-19 specimens originated in the United States, Italy and Spain. PBMCs, B-cell-depleted T cells, or T cells provided the cDNA or gDNA that made up the material.

Germline V gene lookup returns CDR1 ENHRY and CDR2 SYGVKD. Between the trimmed V and J ends, which lost 6 bases and 10 bases, there was a span of 13 bases. This CDR3 is 12 amino acids long. The authors' processing: It was from reference gene primer amplification that nucleated cell counts were estimated. Assay: immunoSEQ multiplex PCR; the TCRdb copy retains only in-frame clones and omits some. Clone size and V and J calls were adopted from that table, with D and trimming inferred from the DNA. There are about 160,000 clones in the sample; 90% to 95% occur only once, and around 4.6% lies in the top ten.

The origin of this receptor is a woman between 50 and 59 years old with acute or convalescent COVID-19. J is TRBJ2-1 and V is TRBV10-3, with D hard to call. The sample comprised peripheral blood. In nucleotides, the CDR3 is TGTGCCATCAGAGAGACTCTATCGGAGCAGTTCTTC. This encodes CAIRETLSEQFF.